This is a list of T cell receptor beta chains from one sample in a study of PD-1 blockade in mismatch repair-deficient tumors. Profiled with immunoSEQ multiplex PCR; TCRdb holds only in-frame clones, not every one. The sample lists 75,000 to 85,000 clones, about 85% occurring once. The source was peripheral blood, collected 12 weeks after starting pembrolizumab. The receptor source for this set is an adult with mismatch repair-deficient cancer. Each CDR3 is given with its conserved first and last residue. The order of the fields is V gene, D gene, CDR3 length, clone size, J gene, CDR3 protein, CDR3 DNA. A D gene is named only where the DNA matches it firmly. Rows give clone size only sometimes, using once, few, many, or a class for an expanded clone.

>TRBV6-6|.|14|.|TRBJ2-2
CASSYSSRDGELFF
TGTGCCAGCAGTTACTCATCCCGGGACGGGGAGCTGTTTTTT
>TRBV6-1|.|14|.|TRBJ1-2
CASSERFRGYGYTF
TGTGCCAGCAGTGAAAGGTTCAGGGGATATGGCTACACCTTC
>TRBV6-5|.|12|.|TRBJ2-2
CASSYGIGELFF
TGTGCCAGCAGTTACGGGATCGGGGAGCTGTTTTTT
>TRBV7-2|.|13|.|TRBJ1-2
CASSLLDNYGYTF
TGTGCCAGCAGCTTATTAGACAACTATGGCTACACCTTC
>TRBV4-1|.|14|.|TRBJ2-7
CASSQDSVWNEQYF
TGCGCCAGCAGCCAAGACTCGGTTTGGAACGAGCAGTACTTC
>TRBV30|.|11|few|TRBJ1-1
CAWSLRGEAFF
TGTGCCTGGTCCCTGAGGGGGGAAGCTTTCTTT
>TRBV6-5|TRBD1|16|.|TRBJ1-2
CASSYQDGGGTYGYTF
TGTGCCAGCAGTTACCAGGACGGAGGGGGCACCTATGGCTACACCTTC
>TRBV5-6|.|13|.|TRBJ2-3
CASSLKGVDTQYF
TGTGCCAGCAGCTTGAAAGGGGTAGATACGCAGTATTTT
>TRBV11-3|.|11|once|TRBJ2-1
CASRPLNEQFF
TGTGCCAGCAGGCCCCTTAATGAGCAGTTCTTC
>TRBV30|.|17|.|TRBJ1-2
CAWTPPSAVGSYVGYTF
TGTGCCTGGACCCCTCCCTCGGCAGTAGGATCCTATGTGGGCTACACCTTC